Listed below are T cell receptor beta chains from one sample, sequenced in a study of T-cell reconstitution after alpha-beta-depleted transplantation in children. Each CDR3 protein is one row after TCRdb ran MiXCR on the PCR reads. Among fewer than 700,000 distinct CDR3 sequences, roughly 24% were seen once, and the ten largest hold 11% to 15%. Sequences were derived from PBMCs, mostly from graft donor cells, sampled 360 days after TCRalphabeta/CD19-depleted stem cell transplant. These receptors were obtained from a boy under three years old who had a stem cell transplant for acute myeloid leukemia, so the T cells may come from the graft donor. Both conserved end residues are part of each CDR3. D genes are given only for firm matches. The size of a clone is reported for some rows only, either as once, few or many, or as a class for expanded clones.

few | TRBJ1-5 | - | 13 | TRBV12-3/TRBV12-4 | CASSFVPTQPQHF | TGTGCCAGCAGTTTTGTCCCCACCCAGCCCCAGCATTTT
many | TRBJ2-5 | - | 17 | TRBV4-1 | CASSQDNPGLIRETQYF | TGCGCCAGCAGCCAAGATAACCCAGGACTAATCAGGGAGACCCAGTACTTC
many | TRBJ1-2 | - | 13 | TRBV20-1 | CSARGTSNYGYTF | TGCAGTGCTAGAGGGACGTCTAACTATGGCTACACCTTC
many | TRBJ2-5 | TRBD1 | 12 | TRBV29-1 | CSVDTGAGTQYF | TGCAGCGTTGATACAGGGGCAGGGACCCAGTACTTC
- | TRBJ2-3 | - | 17 | TRBV4-3 | CASSQDVGGGPGDTQYF | TGCGCCAGCAGCCAAGATGTGGGGGGCGGGCCTGGGGATACGCAGTATTTT
many | TRBJ2-1 | - | 13 | TRBV12-3/TRBV12-4 | CASSFPGSGEQFF | TGTGCCAGCAGTTTCCCGGGTTCGGGTGAGCAGTTCTTC
- | TRBJ1-5 | TRBD1 | 15 | TRBV10-3 | CAISATGQKNQPQHF | TGTGCCATCAGTGCCACGGGACAGAAAAATCAGCCCCAGCATTTT
few | TRBJ2-5 | - | 14 | TRBV5-1 | CASSYWDIGETQYF | TGCGCCAGCAGCTATTGGGACATTGGGGAGACCCAGTACTTC
- | TRBJ2-2 | - | 17 | TRBV20-1 | CSARDVKAGAITGELFF | TGCAGTGCTAGAGATGTGAAGGCGGGGGCGATCACCGGGGAGCTGTTTTTT
few | TRBJ2-1 | TRBD2 | 16 | TRBV12-3/TRBV12-4 | CASSSGNGLAYNEQFF | TGTGCCAGCAGTTCCGGGAATGGACTAGCCTACAATGAGCAGTTCTTC
- | TRBJ1-1 | - | 13 | TRBV7-9 | CASSSSLGGEAFF | TGTGCCAGCAGCTCCTCCCTAGGGGGAGAAGCTTTCTTT
few | TRBJ1-5 | - | 12 | TRBV12-3/TRBV12-4 | CASKGFNQPQHF | TGTGCCAGCAAGGGGTTCAATCAGCCCCAGCATTTT
few | TRBJ2-3 | - | 14 | TRBV29-1 | CSVGSGLDTDTQYF | TGCAGCGTTGGATCGGGACTTGACACAGATACGCAGTATTTT
- | TRBJ2-2 | TRBD1 | 17 | TRBV15 | CATSSAGTVPNTGELFF | TGTGCCACCAGCAGTGCCGGGACAGTACCGAACACCGGGGAGCTGTTTTTT
few | TRBJ2-3 | - | 15 | TRBV4-2 | CASSQDRSSTDTQYF | TGTGCCAGCAGCCAAGATCGCAGTAGCACAGATACGCAGTATTTT
many | TRBJ1-5 | - | 16 | TRBV28 | CASSLPRGQGGKPQHF | TGTGCCAGCAGTTTACCCCGGGGGCAGGGTGGGAAGCCCCAGCATTTT
- | TRBJ2-7 | - | 17 | TRBV20-1 | CSALTYPGEQANYEQYF | TGCAGTGCACTCACGTACCCTGGGGAACAGGCGAACTACGAGCAGTACTTC
many | TRBJ1-6 | TRBD1 | 15 | TRBV7-9 | CASSLAGTENSPLHF | TGTGCCAGCAGCTTAGCTGGGACAGAGAATTCACCCCTCCACTTT
- | TRBJ2-5 | - | 16 | TRBV7-9 | CASSPFSGTRQETQYF | TGTGCCAGCAGCCCATTCTCTGGGACAAGACAAGAGACCCAGTACTTC
- | TRBJ1-2 | - | 14 | TRBV9 | CASSVDPRVYGYTF | TGTGCCAGCAGCGTAGATCCGAGAGTTTATGGCTACACCTTC